One and the same sample provided the 26 T cell receptor beta chains below, sequenced in a study of shared T cell receptors in the human thymus. Measured with immunoSEQ multiplex PCR; TCRdb has only the in-frame clones, and not every one. The table includes about 380,000 clones, 85% to 95% detected once. The sequenced material came from thymocytes. These receptors all stem from a human donor.

The chain is built from TRBV5-4 and TRBJ2-5; 11 nucleotides line up with TRBD1. The J call may be mistaken, given a closer DNA end match to TRBJ2-7. Germline assignment: CDR1 SGHNT and CDR2 YYREEE (reference sequence). The CDR3 has 14 amino acids. The CDR3 nucleotides are TGTGCCAGCAGCCGGGACAGGGGGTCCCACGAGCAGTACTTC. Amino acids: CASSRDRGSHEQYF.

The J gene is TRBJ2-3, the V gene TRBV9; D is unclear. Trimming took 4 bases from V and 0 from J, leaving 9 bases between them. CDR1 and CDR2 (germline): SGDLS, YYNGEE. The CDR3 runs to 14 residues. The CDR3 protein is CASSSSHSTDTQYF. CDR3 in DNA: TGTGCCAGCAGCTCCTCCCATAGCACAGATACGCAGTATTTT.

V is TRBV5-6 and J is TRBJ2-5; D ambiguous. Between the trimmed V and J ends, which lost 2 bases and 5 bases, there was a span of 16 bases. CDR1 is SGHDT and CDR2 is YYEEEE in the germline V gene. CDR3 length equals 15 residues. CDR3 DNA sequence: TGTGCCAGCAGCTTTGGTCCCACCATGGGGGAGACCCAGTACTTC. Its protein is CASSFGPTMGETQYF.

The V gene is TRBV7-2, the J gene TRBJ2-1; 10 bases match TRBD2. This CDR3 spans 18 amino acids. Trimming removed 4 bases from V and 8 bases from J; junction bases left unmatched: 17. The germline CDR1 and CDR2 sequences are SGHTA and FQGNSA. CDR3 region: CASSSQPMPSGSVDEQFF. As DNA, the CDR3 is TGTGCCAGCAGCTCCCAACCAATGCCTAGCGGGAGTGTCGATGAGCAGTTCTTC.

V and J are TRBV15 and TRBJ2-1, with D perhaps matching TRBD2 (5 bases). V shed 4 bases and J shed 0 bases, with 13 bases lying between them. Germline V CDR1 and CDR2: LNHNV, YYDKDF (reference sequence). The CDR3 is 16 residues long. In DNA form, the CDR3 reads TGTGCCACCAGCACCGAGGGTGATGACTCCTACAATGAGCAGTTCTTC. Protein: CATSTEGDDSYNEQFF.

The chain is built from TRBV27 and TRBJ1-2; D ambiguous. The ends were cut back, 5 bases at V and 8 bases at J, with 15 bases in the middle. CDR3 length equals 13 residues. CDR1 is MNHEY, CDR2 SMNVEV, per germline (reference sequence). In nucleotides, the CDR3 is TGTGCCAGCAGTCCGGGCCCTACGGGGGGCTACACCTTC. Translation gives CASSPGPTGGYTF.

The chain has TRBV30 and TRBJ1-1; D is unclear. V was trimmed by 2 bases and J by 6 bases, leaving 13 bases between them. The V gene's germline CDR1 is GTSNPN and CDR2 SVGIG (reference sequence). This CDR3 spans 13 amino acids. The CDR3: CAWSPTGISEAFF. The DNA of the CDR3 is TGTGCCTGGAGTCCGACGGGAATCTCTGAAGCTTTCTTT.

This clone was seen once. V usage is TRBV25-1 and J usage is TRBJ2-5; possible D gene TRBD2, 5 bases. Trimming stripped 3 bases from V and 4 bases from J, with 21 bases between. The CDR3 has 17 residues. The germline gives CDR1 MGHDK, CDR2 SYGVNS. The CDR3 reads CASSDEGWPRSGETQYF. In DNA, the CDR3 is TGTGCCAGCAGTGACGAGGGCTGGCCCAGGTCCGGAGAGACCCAGTACTTC.

The rearrangement uses TRBV27 and TRBJ2-6; D gene uncertain. The germline gives CDR1 MNHEY, CDR2 SMNVEV (reference sequence). The CDR3 covers 15 residues. Trimming removed 5 bases from V and 0 bases from J, with 8 bases in between. CDR3 in DNA: TGTGCCAGCAGTACACAATACTCTGGGGCCAACGTCCTGACTTTC. This translates into CASSTQYSGANVLTF.

J is TRBJ2-5 and V is TRBV14; 9 bases match TRBD2. The V and J ends lost 1 base and 2 bases, in that order; junction bases with no gene match: 5. Per germline, CDR1 SGHDN and CDR2 FVKESK. The CDR3 spans 16 residues. CDR3: CASSQVEAGGQETQYF. The CDR3 nucleotides are TGTGCCAGCAGCCAAGTCGAAGCGGGGGGACAAGAGACCCAGTACTTC.

V gene TRBV4-1 combines with J gene TRBJ2-2; 7 bases line up with TRBD2. J lost 8 bases, V lost 3 bases, and 18 bases had no gene match. The CDR3 has 18 residues. The germline CDR1 and CDR2 sequences are MGHRA and YSYEKL. The CDR3 DNA is TGCGCCAGCAGCCACCCCCTTCGTCGGGAGGAGTCTAGAGGGGAGCTGTTTTTT. It codes for CASSHPLRREESRGELFF.

The V and J genes are TRBV5-6 and TRBJ2-5; 9 nucleotides agree with TRBD1. V shed 4 bases, J shed 1 base, and the junction held 17 bases outside the gene matches. The CDR3 is made up of 19 amino acids. Germline CDR1 is SGHDT and CDR2 is YYEEEE. In DNA form, the CDR3 reads TGTGCCAGCAGCGCCCCCCCCACCCCCGGGACAGGGTTCCAAGAGACCCAGTACTTC. The encoded protein is CASSAPPTPGTGFQETQYF.

This clone was observed a single time. The chain is built from TRBV7-9 and TRBJ1-1, with D unclear. V was shortened by 6 bases and J by 4 bases, with 6 bases between the two germline ends. Germline CDR1 reads SEHNR; CDR2 reads FQNEAQ (reference sequence). CDR3 length: 11 amino acids. CDR3 protein: CASRFITEAFF. The CDR3 DNA reads TGTGCCAGCAGGTTTATCACTGAAGCTTTCTTT.

V is TRBV19 and J is TRBJ1-2, with 11 nucleotides matching TRBD1. There are 16 residues in the CDR3. V shed 7 bases, J shed 4 bases, and the junction held 11 bases outside the gene matches. Germline CDR1 is LNHDA and CDR2 is SQIVND (reference sequence). CDR3 coding DNA: TGTGCCAGTAAGCCACCCGGACAGGGGGCTGGCTATGGCTACACCTTC. The encoded protein is CASKPPGQGAGYGYTF.

The chain carries TRBV25-1 and TRBJ2-1; TRBD2 matches at 9 bases. Germline V gene data show CDR1 as MGHDK and CDR2 as SYGVNS. Trimming removed 6 bases from V and 8 bases from J; junction bases left unmatched: 11. The CDR3 has 15 residues. The CDR3 region has the DNA TGTGCCAGCAGGGGGGGACTAGCCCCTCGGGATGAGCAGTTCTTC. It encodes CASRGGLAPRDEQFF.

This chain connects TRBV9 to TRBJ2-7, with 7 bases matching TRBD2. CDR1 and CDR2 from the germline V gene are SGDLS and YYNGEE. The CDR3 sequence is 17 residues long. The V and J ends lost 3 bases and 7 bases, in that order; junction bases with no gene match: 19. The CDR3 loop is CASSDTENTSDDGEQYF. CDR3 bases: TGTGCCAGCAGCGACACGGAGAATACTAGCGACGACGGGGAGCAGTACTTC.

This chain links TRBV7-2 with TRBJ2-1, with TRBD2 identical over 12 bases. V lost 6 bases, J lost 8 bases, and 5 bases stayed unmatched. CDR1 is SGHTA, CDR2 FQGNSA, per germline. This CDR3 spans 14 amino acids. The CDR3 sequence: CASRRLAGVYEQFF. The CDR3, as DNA: TGTGCCAGCAGGCGACTAGCGGGAGTGTATGAGCAGTTCTTC.

The V gene is TRBV18, the J gene TRBJ2-2; the D gene is possibly TRBD2 (6 bases). Germline-derived CDR1 and CDR2 are KGHSH and LQKENI. Deletions cut 2 bases from V and 1 base from J, with 14 bases between. The CDR3 runs to 17 residues. The CDR3 DNA follows: TGTGCCAGCTCACCAAAGGCTAGGGACTTGAACACCGGGGAGCTGTTTTTT. Its translation: CASSPKARDLNTGELFF. The variable domain in full, with the rest retrieved from reference TRBV18 and TRBJ2-2, is NAGVMQNPRHLVRRRGQEARLRCSPMKGHSHVYWYRQLPEEGLKFMVYLQKENIIDESGMPKERFSAEFPKEGPSILRIQQVVRGDSAAYFCASSPKARDLNTGELFFGEGSRLTVL.

This chain connects TRBV6-1 to TRBJ2-6; no reliable D call. Germline V gene lookup returns CDR1 MNHNS and CDR2 SASEGT. The V and J ends lost 0 bases and 2 bases respectively, with 17 bases between them. The CDR3 consists of 19 residues. The CDR3 nucleotides read TGTGCCAGCAGTGAAGCGGGTGGGCAACCTGGTCCTGGGGCCAACGTCCTGACTTTC. This sequence encodes CASSEAGGQPGPGANVLTF.

The chain uses TRBV7-9 and TRBJ2-1, with 13 bases lining up with TRBD2. This CDR3 has 19 amino acids. Unmatched junction bases numbered 12, after V lost 4 bases and J lost 3 bases. Germline values: CDR1 SEHNR, CDR2 FQNEAQ (reference sequence). The DNA of the CDR3 is TGTGCCAGCAGCTCCCTAGGAACTAGCGGGAGGGTGGGCTACAATGAGCAGTTCTTC. It encodes CASSSLGTSGRVGYNEQFF.

The V call is TRBV5-1, the J call TRBJ2-2; a weak D match, TRBD2 (5 bases). The CDR3 consists of 14 residues. Trimming cost V 1 base and J 10 bases, with 14 bases left between them. Germline CDR1 and CDR2: SGHRS and YFSETQ. The CDR3 bases are TGCGCCAGCAGCTTGAGACGGGAACTGGCGGAGCTGTTTTTT. This encodes CASSLRRELAELFF.

CDR3 loop: CASSTRDSLGNTIYF. The CDR3 DNA follows: TGTGCCAGCAGCACAAGAGACAGCCTTGGAAACACCATATATTTT. The chain combines TRBV7-2 with TRBJ1-3; a possible D gene is TRBD1 (5 bases). Germline CDR1 SGHTA, CDR2 FQGNSA. The CDR3 covers 15 residues. Trimming cost V 5 bases and J 3 bases, with 14 bases left between them.

This chain connects TRBV27 to TRBJ2-7; a weak D match, TRBD2 (5 bases). The CDR3 spans 16 residues. Germline CDR1 and CDR2: MNHEY and SMNVEV (reference sequence). Trimming cost V 5 bases and J 2 bases, with 19 bases left between them. CDR3 sequence: CASSPIRPELAYEQYF. The CDR3 coding sequence is TGTGCCAGCAGTCCGATTCGCCCCGAACTAGCCTACGAGCAGTACTTC.

The chain joins TRBV27 to TRBJ2-5, with D perhaps matching TRBD2 (5 bases). V dropped 6 bases and J dropped 2 bases, with 13 bases sitting between them. The CDR3 has 14 amino acids. Germline loops: CDR1 MNHEY, CDR2 SMNVEV (reference sequence). This CDR3 reads CASSPSGPQETQYF. The CDR3 DNA reads as TGTGCCAGCAGCCCCAGCGGACCACAAGAGACCCAGTACTTC.

The chain uses TRBV27 and TRBJ1-6; D uncertain. The CDR3 runs to 12 residues. CDR1 is MNHEY and CDR2 is SMNVEV in the germline V gene (reference sequence). V was cut by 8 bases and J by 7 bases, with 9 bases left in between. CDR3 protein: CASAPRNSPLHF. The CDR3 DNA reads TGTGCCAGCGCCCCCAGGAATTCACCCCTCCACTTT.

V usage is TRBV28 and J usage is TRBJ2-1; maybe TRBD2 (6 bases). Germline V gene data show CDR1 as MDHEN and CDR2 as SYDVKM. V lost 6 bases, J lost 7 bases, and 25 bases lay in between. This CDR3 spans 17 amino acids. CDR3 sequence: CASRQAPVGGLGNEQFF. The CDR3 nucleotides are TGTGCCAGCAGACAGGCACCCGTTGGGGGGTTGGGAAATGAGCAGTTCTTC.